The 23 T cell receptor beta chains presented below share a single source sample, sequenced in a study of CD8 T cells in ankylosing spondylitis. TCRdb reanalysed the 5' RACE reads using MiXCR and keeps one entry per CDR3 protein. Of about 240,000 distinct CDR3 sequences listed, less than 10% were seen once; the top ten hold almost 7%. Sequenced material: blood, either unsorted or a sorted T cell fraction (not recorded which). Receptor source: a male donor with ankylosing spondylitis or in good health (not recorded which).

This clonotype was detected ten times or more. The J gene is TRBJ2-2, the V gene TRBV5-5, with 12 bases matching TRBD2. CDR1 is SGHKS and CDR2 is YYEKEE in the germline V gene (reference sequence). The CDR3 runs 15 residues. J gave up 7 bases and V 4 bases, and 5 bases lay outside the gene matches. CDR3 DNA: TGTGCCAGCAGCAAGGGACTAGCGGGCGGCGGGGAGCTGTTTTTT. Translating gives CASSKGLAGGGELFF.

This clonotype was picked up many times. The chain uses TRBV6-2 or TRBV6-3 and TRBJ1-3; D is unresolved. V lost 8 bases and J 0 bases, leaving 5 bases between the germline ends. Germline V lookup: CDR1 MNHEY, CDR2 SVGEGT. The CDR3 extends over 12 amino acids. As DNA, the CDR3 is TGTGCCAGCGGAATCTCTGGAAACACCATATATTTT. The encoded protein is CASGISGNTIYF.

This clonotype showed up many times. The rearrangement links TRBV27 to TRBJ2-7; 7 positions agree with TRBD2. CDR3 length: 14 residues. V dropped 5 bases and J dropped 4; count of bases not matched to a gene: 8. Germline CDR1 and CDR2: MNHEY and SMNVEV (reference sequence). CDR3 DNA: TGTGCCAGCAGTCCAACTTGGCGGGAGTACGAGCAGTACTTC. It translates to CASSPTWREYEQYF.

This clonotype was seen repeatedly, ten times or more. This chain links TRBV6-2 or TRBV6-3 with TRBJ2-3; 12 bases fit TRBD2. This CDR3 contains 15 residues. The trim removed 8 bases at V and 4 bases at J, leaving 7 bases unmatched. CDR1 and CDR2 from the germline V gene are MNHEY and SVGEGT. The CDR3 spells CASGRLAGAADTQYF. The CDR3 DNA sequence: TGTGCCAGCGGGAGACTAGCGGGAGCAGCAGATACGCAGTATTTT.

This clonotype was observed at least ten times. At one of its ends the junction is not consistent with the germline gene, which may arise from a read error. The V and J genes are TRBV19 and TRBJ1-1; the D is unclear. The germline V gene encodes CDR1 LNHDA and CDR2 SQIVND (reference sequence). The CDR3 length is 12 residues. The CDR3: CASSILNSEAFF. DNA for the CDR3: TGTGCCAGTAGTATACTGAACAGTGAAGCTTTCTTT.

This clonotype was seen repeatedly, ten times or more. J is TRBJ2-1 and V is TRBV12-5; TRBD2 matches at 8 bases. CDR1 and CDR2 from the germline V gene are LGHNT and FRNRAP. The CDR3 has 15 amino acids. Trimming took 2 bases from V and 8 from J; bases not matched to a gene: 8. The CDR3 DNA follows: TGTGCTAGTGGTTTGCCCCGGCAGCGGGAGTATGAGCAGTTCTTC. Translating it yields CASGLPRQREYEQFF.

The table lists this clonotype with a few counts. CDR3 amino acids: CASAPGINTKLFF. The CDR3 DNA reads as TGTGCCAGCGCCCCCGGAATAAACACCAAACTGTTTTTT. The rearrangement links TRBV5-4 to TRBJ1-4; D uncertain. The CDR3 loop spans 13 amino acids. The germline V and J ends were trimmed by 7 bases and 11 bases, with 18 bases remaining between them. Germline CDR1 reads SGHNT; CDR2 reads YYREEE (reference sequence).

The V gene is TRBV7-2, the J gene TRBJ2-7, with D perhaps TRBD2 (5 bases). CDR1 is SGHTA and CDR2 is FQGNSA in the germline V gene. V was cut by 5 bases and J by 2 bases, with 10 bases left in between. The CDR3 length is 13 residues. CDR3 coding DNA: TGTGCCAGCAGCCGGGAATCAACCTACGAGCAGTACTTC. Translated: CASSRESTYEQYF.

As DNA, the CDR3 is TGTGCCAGCAGCCTACAGGGGAGCAATCAGCCCCAGCATTTT. Translating it yields CASSLQGSNQPQHF. The rearrangement joins TRBV12-3 or TRBV12-4 to TRBJ1-5; 7 bases agree with TRBD1. V lost 6 bases, J lost 1 base, and 3 bases stayed unmatched. The CDR3 spans 14 residues.

This clonotype was observed many times. The rearrangement joins TRBV5-1 to TRBJ2-1; possible D gene TRBD1, 6 bases. This CDR3 has 16 amino acids. V was shortened by 2 bases and J by 0 bases, with 12 bases between the two germline ends. The germline gives CDR1 SGHRS, CDR2 YFSETQ. DNA for the CDR3: TGCGCCAGCAGCTTTACCTACAGGGTCTCCTACAATGAGCAGTTCTTC. The encoded protein is CASSFTYRVSYNEQFF. Drawing the rest from reference TRBV5-1 and TRBJ2-1, the complete variable domain is KAGVTQTPRYLIKTRGQQVTLSCSPISGHRSVSWYQQTPGQGLQFLFEYFSETQRNKGNFPGRFSGRQFSNSRSEMNVSTLELGDSALYLCASSFTYRVSYNEQFFGPGTRLTVL.

This clonotype was detected ten times or more. The J gene is TRBJ1-1, the V gene TRBV18, with D hard to call. CDR1 KGHSH and CDR2 LQKENI come from the germline V gene. The CDR3 has 16 amino acids. Trimming left V 3 bases short and J 0 bases short, with 14 bases between. The CDR3 DNA is TGTGCCAGCTCACCGTCCAGTTCCTCGATGAACACTGAAGCTTTCTTT. Protein product: CASSPSSSSMNTEAFF.

This clonotype was counted a few times. The V and J genes are TRBV30 and TRBJ2-5; D is perhaps TRBD1 (5 bases). The germline V and J ends were trimmed by 4 bases and 5 bases, with 20 bases remaining between them. The germline gives CDR1 GTSNPN, CDR2 SVGIG (reference sequence). The CDR3 has 15 residues. The CDR3 bases are TGTGCCTGGACAGAAGGGGCCTCGATGCCGGAGACCCAGTACTTC. This gives the protein CAWTEGASMPETQYF.

This clonotype came up many times. The V call is TRBV28, the J call TRBJ2-3; 13 bases line up with TRBD2. J gave up 3 bases and V 5 bases, and 17 bases lay outside the gene matches. Germline assignment: CDR1 MDHEN and CDR2 SYDVKM. CDR3 size: 20 residues. The CDR3 DNA reads as TGTGCCAGCAGTCCATTAACCGGACTAGCGGGGGCAGCTAGAACAGATACGCAGTATTTT. This codes for CASSPLTGLAGAARTDTQYF.

The table lists this clonotype with a count of one. One base away lies a much larger clone, so this may be a sequencing read error. The chain recombines TRBV20-1 with TRBJ1-3; 7 nucleotides align to TRBD1. Germline V lookup: CDR1 DFQATT, CDR2 SNEGSKA (reference sequence). The CDR3 covers 14 residues. The CDR3 sequence is CSAPDRASGNAIYF. CDR3 nucleotides: TGCAGTGCTCCAGACAGGGCCTCTGGAAACGCCATATATTTT.

This clonotype was recorded many times. V and J are TRBV7-8 and TRBJ1-4, with a tentative D call TRBD1 (5 bases). Trimming stripped 5 bases from V and 0 bases from J, with 19 bases between. Germline CDR1 SGHVS, CDR2 FQNEAQ. The CDR3 has 18 residues. CDR3 loop: CASSPSPGRGATNEKLFF. CDR3 bases: TGTGCCAGCAGCCCCTCGCCAGGGAGGGGTGCAACTAATGAAAAACTGTTTTTT. The full variable domain, with the rest looked up from reference TRBV7-8 and TRBJ1-4, is GAGVSQSPRYKVAKRGQDVALRCDPISGHVSLFWYQQALGQGPEFLTYFQNEAQLDKSGLPSDRFFAERPEGSVSTLKIQRTQQEDSAVYLCASSPSPGRGATNEKLFFGSGTQLSVL.

This clonotype was detected many times. The chain employs TRBV7-2 and TRBJ1-2; 10 bases are shared with TRBD1. CDR1 and CDR2 (germline): SGHTA, FQGNSA. V trimming: 3 bases; J trimming: 0 bases; junction bases outside the gene matches: 1. This CDR3 comprises 15 residues. The CDR3 nucleotides read TGTGCCAGCAGCTTCGACAGGGGGCCTAACTATGGCTACACCTTC. This sequence encodes CASSFDRGPNYGYTF.

There are many counts of this clonotype. J is TRBJ2-7 and V is TRBV18; D assignment may be TRBD1 or TRBD2 (5 bases each). V dropped 8 bases and J dropped 2 bases, with 16 bases sitting between them. The CDR3 totals 14 residues. Per the germline V gene, CDR1 is KGHSH and CDR2 is LQKENI. The CDR3 DNA is TGTGCCAGCAGCCCCGGGACGGGCCCCTACGAGCAGTACTTC. Translation: CASSPGTGPYEQYF. The whole variable domain, remainder taken from reference TRBV18 and TRBJ2-7, is NAGVMQNPRHLVRRRGQEARLRCSPMKGHSHVYWYRQLPEEGLKFMVYLQKENIIDESGMPKERFSAEFPKEGPSILRIQQVVRGDSAAYFCASSPGTGPYEQYFGPGTRLTVT.

This clonotype came up many times. The gene calls are TRBV20-1 and TRBJ2-1; D perhaps matches TRBD2 (7 bases). The V and J ends lost 3 bases and 6 bases respectively, with 9 bases between them. The germline CDR1 and CDR2 sequences are DFQATT and SNEGSKA (reference sequence). The CDR3 consists of 12 residues. Here the CDR3 DNA reads TGCAGTGCTAGCGGGGGGCCCAATGAGCAGTTCTTC. This encodes CSASGGPNEQFF.

This clonotype was seen ten or more times. The gene calls are TRBV4-3 and TRBJ2-1; D remains ambiguous. CDR1 is LGHNA and CDR2 is YSLEER in the germline V gene. This CDR3 is built from 16 residues. Trimming cost V 0 bases and J 2 bases, with 11 bases left between them. CDR3 sequence: CASSQEQAPAYNEQFF. The CDR3 nucleotides are TGCGCCAGCAGCCAAGAGCAGGCCCCTGCCTACAATGAGCAGTTCTTC.

In its sample, this clonotype was seen many times. The chain couples TRBV10-3 to TRBJ2-1, with D perhaps matching TRBD2 (6 bases). Germline CDR1 ENHRY, CDR2 SYGVKD. The CDR3 sequence is 13 residues long. The V end was cut by 5 bases, the J end by 4 bases, with 9 bases between. In DNA form, the CDR3 reads TGTGCCATCAGTATAGCGGAATACAATGAGCAGTTCTTC. It codes for CAISIAEYNEQFF.

The sample holds many counts of this clonotype. The chain has TRBV7-2 and TRBJ2-2; D call uncertain. V dropped 5 bases and J dropped 6 bases, with 13 bases sitting between them. CDR3 length: 14 amino acids. Germline V gene sequence: CDR1 SGHTA, CDR2 FQGNSA. The CDR3 bases are TGTGCCAGCAGCACCCAGACTGGCGCCGGGGAGCTGTTTTTT. Translated, it gives CASSTQTGAGELFF.

This clonotype was seen at least ten times. The rearrangement uses TRBV6-2 or TRBV6-3 and TRBJ1-2, with D possibly TRBD1 on 6 matching bases. Trimming pared 6 bases from V and 2 bases from J, leaving 19 bases between. The CDR3 contains 16 residues. Germline V gene data show CDR1 as MNHEY and CDR2 as SVGEGT. In nucleotides, the CDR3 is TGTGCCAGCAGCCCCTCCCAGGGGCGCTCGAACTATGGCTACACCTTC. Amino acids: CASSPSQGRSNYGYTF.

There are many counts of this clonotype. This chain uses TRBV24-1 with TRBJ1-2, with TRBD1 matching 7 bases. Germline assignment: CDR1 KGHDR and CDR2 SFDVKD. With 3 bases clipped from V and 3 bases from J, the junction kept 6 bases outside the gene matches. The CDR3 spans 15 residues. The CDR3 region is CATSDRQGSDYGYTF. The CDR3 coding sequence is TGTGCCACCAGTGATCGACAGGGTAGCGACTATGGCTACACCTTC.